These 17 T cell receptor beta chains share one sample of origin, sequenced in a study of blood T cell repertoires in COVID-19. The assay was immunoSEQ multiplex PCR, and TCRdb's table has in-frame clones only and misses some. The profile shows about 180,000 clones, 80% to 90% of them singletons. Sequenced material: peripheral blood. These receptor sequences come from a human donor with active or convalescent COVID-19. The donor label of this sample is uncertain.

The chain links TRBV10-3 to TRBJ2-3; 9 nucleotides match TRBD2. Trimming removed 7 bases from V and 2 bases from J; junction bases left unmatched: 4. Germline V gene lookup returns CDR1 ENHRY and CDR2 SYGVKD. The CDR3 runs 14 residues. The CDR3 is CAIKASGNTDTQYF. CDR3 DNA: TGTGCCATCAAGGCTAGCGGGAACACAGATACGCAGTATTTT.

The rearrangement uses TRBV27 and TRBJ2-1, with TRBD2 matching over 10 bases. Germline V gene lookup returns CDR1 MNHEY and CDR2 SMNVEV (reference sequence). J was trimmed by 4 bases and V by 6 bases; bases with no gene match: 9. The CDR3 length is 16 residues. The CDR3 sequence is CASRISGRGTYNEQFF. The CDR3 DNA reads TGTGCCAGCAGGATAAGCGGGAGGGGGACATACAATGAGCAGTTCTTC.

Concerning this clone itself: At one boundary the junction diverges from the germline segment, which might be a read error. The chain links TRBV28 to TRBJ2-7; 8 bases line up with TRBD2. The CDR3 runs to 15 residues. Germline V gene data show CDR1 as MDHEN and CDR2 as SYDVKM. This CDR3 reads CASSPSWGNGGAGDF. In nucleotides, the CDR3 is TGTGCCAGCAGTCCCTCATGGGGTAATGGGGGAGCGGGGGATTTC.

Only a few counts were recorded for this clone. The rearrangement joins TRBV7-9 to TRBJ2-7; 9 nucleotides align to TRBD1. Germline V lookup: CDR1 SEHNR, CDR2 FQNEAQ (reference sequence). The length of the CDR3 is 14 residues. Losses at the gene ends were 4 bases for V and 4 bases for J; bases not matched to a gene: 5. The CDR3: CASSSDRGDYEQYF. CDR3 DNA sequence: TGTGCCAGCAGCTCGGACAGGGGAGATTACGAGCAGTACTTC.

The CDR3 sequence is CATAEPNYGYTF. The CDR3 DNA sequence: TGTGCCACCGCGGAACCCAACTATGGCTACACCTTC. The chain has TRBV24-1 and TRBJ1-2, with D unresolved. Germline V lookup: CDR1 KGHDR, CDR2 SFDVKD. V was pared by 9 bases and J by 2 bases, with 9 bases between. The CDR3 contains 12 residues.

This clone turned up a few times. This sequence joins TRBV1 and TRBJ2-5; TRBD2 is taken as the D call from the table, unchecked against the DNA. TRBV1 is marked as a pseudogene. This CDR3 is 15 amino acids long. The CDR3 reads CTSSQECGRQETQYF. The CDR3 coding sequence is TGCACCAGCAGCCAAGAATGCGGAAGGCAAGAGACCCAGTACTTC.

V is TRBV27 and J is TRBJ2-7, with 8 bases fitting TRBD2. With V trimmed by 5 bases and J by 2 bases, 2 bases remained unmatched. The CDR3 sequence is 13 residues long. Germline V lookup: CDR1 MNHEY, CDR2 SMNVEV (reference sequence). The CDR3 nucleotides read TGTGCCAGCAGTCGCGGGGGGCCCTACGAGCAGTACTTC. Its translation is CASSRGGPYEQYF.

This clone came up a few times. This rearrangement joins TRBV25-1 to TRBJ1-5; D is ambiguous. V was cut by 3 bases and J by 2 bases, with 5 bases left in between. Looked up from germline, CDR1 is MGHDK and CDR2 is SYGVNS. The CDR3 is 13 residues long. The CDR3 DNA reads as TGTGCCAGCAGTGATACAGGCAATCAGCCCCAGCATTTT. Translation gives CASSDTGNQPQHF.

The V gene is TRBV25-1, the J gene TRBJ2-1; D may be TRBD1 (5 bases). Germline values: CDR1 MGHDK, CDR2 SYGVNS. V was shortened by 1 base and J by 8 bases, with 18 bases between the two germline ends. CDR3 length: 16 residues. Here the CDR3 reads CASSEWGSSTNDEQFF. CDR3 DNA sequence: TGTGCCAGCAGTGAATGGGGCAGTTCAACAAACGATGAGCAGTTCTTC.

V gene TRBV3-1 (or the pseudogene TRBV3-2) combines with J gene TRBJ2-7, with D possibly TRBD2 on 6 matching bases. The CDR3 loop spans 13 amino acids. Germline V lookup: CDR1 LGHDT, CDR2 YNNKEL (reference sequence). Deletions cut 2 bases from V and 2 bases from J, with 7 bases between. The CDR3: CASSQWGAYEQYF. CDR3 nucleotides: TGTGCCAGCAGCCAATGGGGGGCCTACGAGCAGTACTTC.

CDR3 sequence reads: CASDTGGSPLHF. For the CDR3, the DNA is TGTGCCAGTGACACAGGGGGTTCACCCCTCCACTTT. The chain is built from TRBV19 and TRBJ1-6; 8 nucleotides agree with TRBD1. Germline CDR1 and CDR2: LNHDA and SQIVND (reference sequence). The V segment lost 8 bases and the J segment 9 bases; nucleotides outside the gene matches: 3. This CDR3 is 12 amino acids long. Complete variable domain (other parts from reference TRBV19 and TRBJ1-6): DGGITQSPKYLFRKEGQNVTLSCEQNLNHDAMYWYRQDPGQGLRLIYYSQIVNDFQKGDIAEGYSVSREKKESFPLTVTSAQKNPTAFYLCASDTGGSPLHFGNGTRLTVT.

The chain is built from TRBV12-3 or TRBV12-4 and TRBJ1-3; the D gene is possibly TRBD1 (5 bases). Trimming took off 7 bases at V and 8 bases at J, with 12 bases between the two ends. The CDR3 has 12 amino acids. CDR3 nucleotides: TGTGCCAGCACGCTGGGGGGACACACCATATATTTT. Translated, it gives CASTLGGHTIYF.

The chain combines TRBV5-1 with TRBJ2-3; 7 bases match TRBD2. The germline V gene encodes CDR1 SGHRS and CDR2 YFSETQ. The CDR3 totals 16 residues. The J segment lost 4 bases and the V segment lost 4 bases, leaving 12 bases of the junction unmatched. The CDR3 loop is CASSPGGGGGSDTQYF. CDR3 sequence (DNA): TGCGCCAGCAGCCCCGGAGGTGGGGGGGGGTCAGATACGCAGTATTTT.

The chain has TRBV30 and TRBJ1-4, with a tentative D call TRBD1 (6 bases). Germline CDR1 GTSNPN, CDR2 SVGIG (reference sequence). V was pared by 2 bases and J by 8 bases, with 12 bases between. The CDR3 consists of 13 residues. The CDR3 protein is CAWSIQGGEKLFF. DNA for the CDR3: TGTGCCTGGAGTATACAGGGTGGGGAAAAACTGTTTTTT.

Points on this clone: Mismatch with germline at one junction end may stem from a read error. This chain links TRBV19 with TRBJ1-6, with a weak D call TRBD1 (6 bases). Germline lookup yields CDR1 LNHDA and CDR2 SQIVND (reference sequence). This CDR3 has 16 residues. The CDR3 region is CASTISGPGAASPLHF. CDR3 DNA: TGTGCCAGTACTATAAGCGGCCCAGGGGCAGCTTCACCCCTCCACTTT.

This clone has only one observation. The chain has TRBV19 and TRBJ2-7, with 8 bases aligning to TRBD1. CDR1 and CDR2 (germline): LNHDA, SQIVND (reference sequence). Germline trimming cut 4 bases from V and 4 bases from J; bases unmatched to any gene: 9. The CDR3 contains 15 residues. CDR3 nucleotide sequence: TGTGCCAGTAGTACCCTCCAGGGGGCTGGGTACGAGCAGTACTTC. Protein: CASSTLQGAGYEQYF.

V is TRBV28 and J is TRBJ1-1, with TRBD1 as a possible D gene (5 bases). The CDR3 loop spans 14 amino acids. V gave up 3 bases and J gave up 5 bases, with 13 bases separating them. The germline gives CDR1 MDHEN, CDR2 SYDVKM. The DNA of the CDR3 is TGTGCCAGCAGTTTCACCCAGGGTTGGACTGAAGCTTTCTTT. This encodes CASSFTQGWTEAFF.